The rows below give T cell receptor beta chains drawn from one sample of a study of cytomegalovirus exposure and HLA in healthy donors. The table came from immunoSEQ multiplex PCR; TCRdb's copy has only in-frame clones and leaves some out. The repertoire includes just over 60,000 clones, about 87% of them detected once, and 1.4% sits in the top ten. Material for sequencing was PBMCs. The receptors come from a young man in good health and CMV-seronegative. Both conserved end residues are part of each CDR3. A D gene is named only where the DNA matches it firmly. Size is omitted from some rows. Given values are once, few, many or a class for expanded clones.

>TRBV5-6|TRBJ2-7|.|.
CASSPGRPSYEQYF
TGTGCCAGCAGCCCCGGGAGACCATCCTACGAGCAGTACTTC
>TRBV7-9|TRBJ1-5|.|TRBD1
CASSSVGQGAFQPQHF
TGTGCCAGCAGTTCAGTTGGACAGGGGGCCTTTCAGCCCCAGCATTTT
>TRBV28|TRBJ1-5|.|.
CASSLSGFAGQPQHF
TGTGCCAGCAGTTTATCGGGATTTGCGGGTCAGCCCCAGCATTTT
>TRBV19|TRBJ1-2|.|.
CASRTAVNYGYTF
TGTGCCAGTAGAACAGCAGTAAACTATGGCTACACCTTC
>TRBV30|TRBJ2-2|.|TRBD1
CAWSVGQGAGELFF
TGTGCCTGGAGTGTCGGCCAGGGGGCCGGGGAGCTGTTTTTT
>TRBV6-6|TRBJ2-7|once|.
CASSYSKGDSGEQYF
TGTGCCAGCAGTTACTCGAAGGGGGATTCGGGCGAGCAGTACTTC
>TRBV30|TRBJ1-5|.|.
CAWSVRLQHF
TGTGCCTGGAGTGTACGACTCCAGCATTTT
>TRBV29-1|TRBJ1-4|.|.
CSATTNEKLFF
TGCAGCGCCACAACTAATGAAAAACTGTTTTTT
>TRBV4-2|TRBJ1-2|.|.
CASSQIQGSRWYGYTF
TGTGCCAGCAGCCAAATCCAGGGGTCCCGGTGGTATGGCTACACCTTC
>TRBV27|TRBJ2-1|.|TRBD1
CASSFGTGHNEQFF
TGTGCCAGCAGTTTCGGGACAGGGCACAATGAGCAGTTCTTC
>TRBV28|TRBJ2-7|.|.
CASSRARDSFYEQYF
TGTGCCAGCAGCCGAGCCCGGGACTCTTTCTACGAGCAGTACTTC
>TRBV7-2|TRBJ1-3|.|TRBD1
CASSPSTGDGNTIYF
TGTGCCAGCAGCCCCTCGACAGGGGACGGAAACACCATATATTTT
>TRBV11-2|TRBJ2-7|.|TRBD1
CASSFDRGRYEQYF
TGTGCCAGCAGCTTCGACAGGGGTCGGTACGAGCAGTACTTC
>TRBV12-5|TRBJ2-5|.|TRBD1
CASGTDRDGQETQYF
TGTGCTAGTGGGACCGACAGGGATGGTCAAGAGACCCAGTACTTC
>TRBV11-2|TRBJ1-2|.|.
CASSFGGTDGYTF
TGTGCCAGCAGCTTTGGGGGGACTGATGGCTACACCTTC
>TRBV9|TRBJ1-3|.|.
CASSVDRNTIYF
TGTGCCAGCAGCGTAGACAGAAACACCATATATTTT
>TRBV28|TRBJ2-5|.|TRBD2
CASSPLSGGGKTQYF
TGTGCCAGCAGTCCCCTTTCTGGCGGGGGTAAGACCCAGTACTTC
>TRBV7-9|TRBJ1-3|.|.
CASSFGSGNTIYF
TGTGCCAGCAGCTTCGGCTCTGGAAACACCATATATTTT
>TRBV11-2|TRBJ1-3|.|.
CASSLDGLNTIYF
TGTGCCAGCAGCTTAGACGGGTTAAACACCATATATTTT
>TRBV6-4|TRBJ1-1|.|.
CASSSGENTEAFF
TGTGCCAGCAGTTCTGGAGAGAACACTGAAGCTTTCTTT
>TRBV4-2|TRBJ2-7|.|TRBD2
CASRTSSGGTGEQYF
TGTGCCAGCCGAACCTCATCGGGGGGGACGGGCGAGCAGTACTTC
>TRBV11-3|TRBJ2-5|.|.
CASSATQGSGETQYF
TGTGCCAGCAGCGCCACGCAGGGTTCGGGAGAGACCCAGTACTTC
>TRBV2|TRBJ1-5|.|.
CASSEARRLDQPQHF
TGTGCCAGCAGTGAAGCGAGGCGGCTGGATCAGCCCCAGCATTTT